This T cell receptor beta chain was retrieved from a study of blood T cell repertoires in COVID-19. The J segment lost 5 bases and the V segment lost 5 bases, leaving 9 bases of the junction unmatched. The CDR3 length is 15 residues. Germline lookup yields CDR1 SGDLS and CDR2 YYNGEE. Only in-frame clones appear in the TCRdb table, and some are missing; sequencing was by immunoSEQ multiplex PCR. The sample carries about 400,000 clones, about 89% recorded once. The sequence derives from a man aged 35-49 years with acute or convalescent COVID-19. Sample: peripheral blood. The chain links TRBV9 to TRBJ2-3; 9 nucleotides match TRBD1. CDR3: CASSPGTGFVDTQYF. CDR3 nucleotides: TGTGCCAGCAGTCCCGGGACAGGGTTCGTAGATACGCAGTATTTT.